Each of the 15 T cell receptor beta chains below was sequenced from the same sample in a study of regulatory T cells in long-lasting Graves disease. Time point meaning: persistent/refractory GD, antithyroid drugs over 5 years with positive TRAb. Scientists built the TCR library using RNA that was extracted from PBMCs. HTBI primers from iRepertoire and Arm-PCR of CDR3 regions yielded the TCR beta libraries. Each CDR3 protein gets one entry after TCRdb re-called the multiplex PCR reads with MiXCR. The sample yields fewer than 600,000 distinct CDR3 sequences, 20% to 25% seen once. The input for sequencing was peripheral blood mononuclear cells (PBMCs), taken when the disease was refractory, from a patient treated with antithyroid drugs. These receptors were collected from a female donor with Graves disease.

In the case of this clonotype: The junction and the germline gene differ at one end; a read error may be behind it. The chain joins TRBV7-3 to TRBJ1-1; 8 nucleotides line up with TRBD1. The CDR3 is made up of 18 amino acids. The germline CDR1 and CDR2 sequences are SGHTA and FQGTGA. CDR3 DNA: TGTGCCAGCAGCTTAAGAAGTGGCAGGGGGCGCGAGAACACTGAAGCTCTCTTT. Translating gives CASSLRSGRGRENTEALF.

This clonotype has just a few counts. The CDR3 loop reads CASSAGANSPLHF. The DNA for the CDR3 is TGTGCCAGCAGTGCAGGGGCCAATTCACCCCTCCACTTT. The rearrangement uses TRBV25-1 and TRBJ1-6; a possible D gene is TRBD1 (6 bases). Germline CDR1 reads MGHDK; CDR2 reads SYGVNS. V was cut by 4 bases and J by 7 bases, with 8 bases left in between. The CDR3 has 13 amino acids.

Details on this clonotype: One base separates it from a far larger clone, so it is likely a read error. The chain recombines TRBV7-9 with TRBJ1-5; TRBD1 is a possible D gene (6 bases). The V and J ends lost 4 bases and 5 bases respectively, with 9 bases between them. Germline values: CDR1 SEHNR, CDR2 FQNEAQ (reference sequence). CDR3 length: 13 residues. In DNA form, the CDR3 reads TGTGCCAGCAGCTCCCAGGGGTATCAGCCCCAGCATTTT. It codes for CASSSQGYQPQHF.

Ten or more counts support this clonotype. This rearrangement joins TRBV2 to TRBJ2-7; TRBD1 might be the D (5 bases). Germline V gives CDR1 SNHLY, CDR2 FYNNEI. The ends were cut back, 3 bases at V and 4 bases at J, with 10 bases in the middle. The CDR3 has 13 amino acids. DNA of the CDR3: TGTGCCAGCAGTGAGGGGCTTCTGTACGAGCAGTACTTC. Translated, it gives CASSEGLLYEQYF. Full variable domain (rest looked up from reference TRBV2 and TRBJ2-7): EPEVTQTPSHQVTQMGQEVILRCVPISNHLYFYWYRQILGQKVEFLVSFYNNEISEKSEIFDDQFSVERPDGSNFTLKIRSTKLEDSAMYFCASSEGLLYEQYFGPGTRLTVT.

V usage is TRBV25-1 and J usage is TRBJ2-1; a possible D gene is TRBD1 (5 bases). V gave up 7 bases and J gave up 3 bases, with 13 bases separating them. Germline loops: CDR1 MGHDK, CDR2 SYGVNS. The length of the CDR3 is 14 residues. The CDR3, as DNA: TGTGCCAGCATTGGAACTGACAGCTACAATGAGCAGTTCTTC. Amino acids: CASIGTDSYNEQFF. The complete variable domain, with remaining parts taken from reference TRBV25-1 and TRBJ2-1, reads EADIYQTPRYLVIGTGKKITLECSQTMGHDKMYWYQQDPGMELHLIHYSYGVNSTEKGDLSSESTVSRIRTEHFPLTLESARPSHTSQYLCASIGTDSYNEQFFGPGTRLTVL.

The chain has TRBV6-5 and TRBJ2-7, with 8 nucleotides matching TRBD2. V was pared by 2 bases and J by 3 bases, with 6 bases of the junction left unmatched. CDR1 is MNHEY and CDR2 is SVGAGI in the germline V gene. The CDR3 runs to 15 residues. CDR3 loop: CASSYTGGGSYEQYF. In DNA, the CDR3 is TGTGCCAGCAGTTACACGGGGGGGGGCAGCTACGAGCAGTACTTC.

The table lists this clonotype with many counts. The chain carries TRBV11-2 and TRBJ2-7; 7 positions agree with TRBD1. V lost 0 bases to trimming and J lost 2 bases; unmatched junction nucleotides: 10. Germline CDR1 and CDR2: SGHAT and FQNNGV. The length of the CDR3 is 17 residues. The CDR3 DNA reads as TGTGCCAGCAGCTTAGATCAAATGGGGACAGTTACCTACGAGCAGTACTTC. It yields the protein CASSLDQMGTVTYEQYF.

This chain connects TRBV7-2 to TRBJ1-2; possible D gene TRBD1, 5 bases. Between the trimmed V and J ends, which lost 5 bases and 8 bases, there was a span of 24 bases. CDR1 and CDR2 from the germline V gene are SGHTA and FQGNSA. This CDR3 has 16 residues. The CDR3 DNA reads as TGTGCCAGCAGCAAGCCCACACAACCGGGACCACGGGGCTACACCTTC. This gives the protein CASSKPTQPGPRGYTF.

This clonotype was picked up many times. The chain joins TRBV24-1 to TRBJ1-2; D ambiguous. Trimming took 4 bases from V and 6 from J, leaving 11 bases between them. The CDR3 is 13 residues long. CDR1 KGHDR and CDR2 SFDVKD come from the germline V gene. This CDR3 is CATSETETHGYTF. CDR3 nucleotides: TGTGCCACCAGTGAAACGGAGACCCATGGCTACACCTTC.

This clonotype showed up many times. The chain combines TRBV7-3 with TRBJ2-2; TRBD1 agrees at 7 bases. Germline CDR1 is SGHTA and CDR2 is FQGTGA. V lost 5 bases, J lost 5 bases, and 14 bases stayed unmatched. This CDR3 region has 17 residues. CDR3 in DNA: TGTGCCAGCAGCCTTAAAGTCGACAGGGTGGATACCGGGGAGCTGTTTTTT. As protein: CASSLKVDRVDTGELFF.

This clonotype was observed at least ten times. V is TRBV2 and J is TRBJ2-5; possibly TRBD2 for D (5 bases). V lost 3 bases, J lost 2 bases, and 7 bases lay in between. Germline CDR1 reads SNHLY; CDR2 reads FYNNEI. The CDR3 has 13 residues. CDR3 coding DNA: TGTGCCAGCAGTGAGACTAATCAAGAGACCCAGTACTTC. Its protein is CASSETNQETQYF.

This clonotype turned up a few times. The chain joins TRBV7-9 to TRBJ1-2; 10 bases agree with TRBD1. CDR1 is SEHNR, CDR2 FQNEAQ, per germline (reference sequence). The trim removed 3 bases at V and 6 bases at J, leaving 10 bases unmatched. The CDR3 consists of 16 residues. CDR3 residues: CASSFLPETGGNGYTF. The CDR3 region has the DNA TGTGCCAGCAGCTTTTTGCCCGAGACAGGGGGCAATGGCTACACCTTC.

This clonotype occurred many times. This chain joins TRBV11-2 and TRBJ1-2; D remains ambiguous. The CDR3 contains 14 residues. The V and J ends lost 5 bases and 0 bases respectively, with 10 bases between them. Per the germline V gene, CDR1 is SGHAT and CDR2 is FQNNGV. CDR3 DNA: TGTGCCAGCAGCCCCTATGTTGCTAACTATGGCTACACCTTC. Protein: CASSPYVANYGYTF.

This clonotype was counted many times. This chain joins TRBV27 and TRBJ2-4; 7 bases map to TRBD1. Per germline, CDR1 MNHEY and CDR2 SMNVEV (reference sequence). The trim removed 3 bases at V and 8 bases at J, leaving 7 bases unmatched. The CDR3 totals 14 residues. CDR3 amino acids: CASSFRSGGDIQYF. CDR3 DNA: TGTGCCAGCAGTTTCAGATCAGGGGGTGACATTCAGTACTTC.

The sample holds many counts of this clonotype. The CDR3 nucleotides are TGTGCCAGCAGACCCCGGGAGGGCGCTGAAGCTTTCTTT. Translation: CASRPREGAEAFF. This chain joins TRBV12-3 or TRBV12-4 and TRBJ1-1; D not certain. Trimming took 6 bases from V and 6 from J, leaving 14 bases between them. The CDR3 totals 13 residues.